This T cell receptor beta chain stems from a study of blood T cell repertoires in COVID-19. The overall study: The cDNA or gDNA used as material had been derived from T cells, B-cell-depleted T cells, or PBMCs.

Method: immunoSEQ multiplex PCR; TCRdb's copy keeps in-frame clones and lacks some. The table lists some 330,000 clones, 80% to 90% of them singletons. The V gene's germline CDR1 is DFQATT and CDR2 SNEGSKA (reference sequence). The CDR3 extends over 14 amino acids. V was pared by 4 bases and J by 2 bases, with 4 bases of the junction left unmatched. This sequence joins TRBV20-1 and TRBJ1-3; 8 bases map to TRBD1. Material for sequencing was PBMCs or T cells enriched from blood (not recorded which). This TCR derives from a man aged 30 to 45 who had recovered from COVID-19. Here the CDR3 reads CSATEDRAGNTIYF. CDR3 nucleotides: TGCAGTGCTACTGAGGACAGGGCTGGAAACACCATATATTTT.